This T cell receptor beta chain emerged from a study of early T cells in non-severe SARS-CoV-2 infection. The V segment lost 6 bases and the J segment 4 bases; nucleotides outside the gene matches: 34. CDR3 size: 23 residues. The V gene's germline CDR1 is SGHAT and CDR2 FQNNGV. Unique molecular identifiers (one per individual cDNA molecule) were attached. TCRdb re-derived calls from the 5' RACE reads in MiXCR, one entry per CDR3 protein. The profile shows fewer than 40,000 distinct CDR3 sequences, roughly 5.2% of them singletons. The chain joins TRBV11-2 to TRBJ2-3; 7 positions match TRBD2. Sequencing used whole blood. The origin of this receptor is an adult who was a healthcare worker with PCR-confirmed SARS-CoV-2 infection or an uninfected control (not recorded which). CDR3 DNA sequence: TGTGCCAGCAGACTGCCCCGCTGGGGAGGGACCATAAAGGCCTTAAGGTCCGCAGATACGCAGTATTTT. This sequence encodes CASRLPRWGGTIKALRSADTQYF.